This T cell receptor (beta chain) appears in the sequencing data of a study of monozygotic twins with inflammatory bowel disease. The study's findings and limits: There were differing immunosuppressive treatments, which may have added variability to patient repertoires. No distinction between different T cell subtypes was possible. It was in IBD patients that TCRbeta diversity (inverse Simpson) was lower than in healthy co-twins. Evidence failed to back one strong IBD-linked signal or clonotype.

As for this clonotype: Its cognate antigen is unknown.

From the 5' RACE reads, TCRdb lists one entry per CDR3 protein and no DNA. Its table lists fewer than 550,000 distinct CDR3 sequences. The germline V gene encodes CDR1 SGHAT and CDR2 FQNNGV. The CDR3 runs 14 residues. Sequencing was performed on blood. The chain is built from TRBV11-2 and TRBJ2-5. This clonotype was obtained from a human donor with ulcerative colitis or Crohn's disease, or a healthy co-twin of an affected twin (not recorded which). This CDR3 is CASSLVATSETQYF. The whole variable domain, remainder taken from reference TRBV11-2 and TRBJ2-5, is EAGVAQSPRYKIIEKRQSVAFWCNPISGHATLYWYQQILGQGPKLLIQFQNNGVVDDSQLPKDRFSAERLKGVDSTLKIQPAKLEDSAVYLCASSLVATSETQYFGPGTRLLVL.